Ten or more counts support the clone carrying this T cell receptor beta chain. What it binds is unknown. This entry belongs to a study of T cell repertoires in cytomegalovirus infection. Study-level information: Public TCR beta signatures marked donors with CMV infection and the matching HLA.

V dropped 7 bases and J dropped 3; count of bases not matched to a gene: 8. Germline lookup yields CDR1 MNHNS and CDR2 SASEGT. CDR3 length equals 14 residues. From the reads, TCRdb called clonotypes with MiXCR, one entry per CDR3 protein. The sample records roughly 280,000 distinct CDR3 sequences, about 20% being singletons. Sequences were derived from cultured PBMCs, sampled from culture after CMV antigen stimulation. The receptor was derived from a human donor in good health (CMV status not recorded). Some clones in this sample may be carry-over from other donors' samples. The V call is TRBV6-1, the J call TRBJ2-7, with 8 bases matching TRBD1. The CDR3 spells CASNRQGSVYEQYF. As DNA, the CDR3 is TGTGCCAGCAACAGACAGGGGAGTGTCTACGAGCAGTACTTC.